The 22 T cell receptor beta chains listed next were all sequenced from one sample in a study of blood T cells in healthy people across ages. Combining a sample-barcoded 5' primer with a J-beta primer mix, a second PCR ran for roughly 7 to 12 cycles. Via MiXCR, TCRdb re-called the 5' RACE reads, giving one row per CDR3 protein. Here the sample spans about 1.7 million distinct CDR3 sequences, about 30% being singletons. The sequenced sample consisted of blood. These TCRs come from a woman in her 30s in good health.

This clonotype was detected once. One junction end disagrees with the germline gene, perhaps due to a read error. The V call is TRBV20-1, the J call TRBJ2-6, with 9 bases aligning to TRBD1. This CDR3 comprises 16 residues. The germline V gene has CDR1 DFQATT and CDR2 SNEGSKA (reference sequence). The CDR3 here is CSASDRGEAGASVLTF. The CDR3, as DNA: TGCAGTGCAAGCGACAGGGGGGAGGCTGGGGCCAGCGTCCTGACTTTC.

The chain couples TRBV7-2 to TRBJ2-3; D is ambiguous. This CDR3 region has 14 residues. V lost 1 base to trimming and J lost 4 bases, with 9 bases between them. The germline CDR1 and CDR2 sequences are SGHTA and FQGNSA. This CDR3 is CASSLDRLADTQYF. CDR3 DNA: TGTGCCAGCAGCTTAGATAGACTCGCAGATACGCAGTATTTT.

This clonotype was counted only a few times. A much larger clone lies a single base off, so this may be a read error. The chain links TRBV2 to TRBJ2-7; perhaps TRBD2 as D (5 bases). The CDR3 has 12 amino acids. The germline CDR1 and CDR2 sequences are SNHLY and FYNNEI. CDR3: CASRLDPYERYF. CDR3 nucleotides: TGTGCCAGCAGACTAGACCCCTACGAGCGGTACTTC.

The chain employs TRBV5-8 and TRBJ2-3; a weak D match, TRBD2 (5 bases). CDR1 is SGHTS, CDR2 YDEGEE, per germline. V gave up 0 bases and J gave up 3 bases, with 14 bases separating them. This CDR3 spans 16 amino acids. CDR3 residues: CASSLGRGSRTDTQYF. The DNA for the CDR3 is TGTGCCAGCAGCTTGGGACGGGGATCTCGAACAGATACGCAGTATTTT.

This clonotype was observed a handful of times. The chain joins TRBV10-2 to TRBJ2-5, with 8 bases lining up with TRBD2. The J segment lost 3 bases and the V segment lost 7 bases, leaving 10 bases of the junction unmatched. Germline lookup yields CDR1 WSHSY and CDR2 SAAADI. The CDR3 has 15 amino acids. The CDR3 loop reads CASMGLVAEEETQYF. Here the CDR3 DNA reads TGCGCCAGCATGGGACTAGTGGCCGAAGAAGAGACCCAGTACTTC.

The chain links TRBV20-1 to TRBJ2-7, with TRBD2 as a possible D gene (6 bases). CDR1 and CDR2 (germline): DFQATT, SNEGSKA (reference sequence). V was pared by 6 bases and J by 7 bases, with 34 bases between. The CDR3 runs to 18 residues. CDR3 amino acids: CSAWVGPGVVWGVREQYF. The CDR3 bases are TGCAGTGCCTGGGTCGGGCCCGGGGTGGTATGGGGGGTAAGGGAGCAGTACTTC.

On this clonotype itself: A clone one base away is much larger, so this may be a read error. The rearrangement uses TRBV10-3 and TRBJ1-5, with 10 bases aligning to TRBD1. The CDR3 spans 15 residues. V lost 8 bases to trimming and J lost 6 bases; unmatched junction nucleotides: 10. CDR1 and CDR2 (germline): ENHRY, SYGVKD. DNA for the CDR3: TGTGCCATCGGGGACGACAGGGGGCCTGCTCAGCCCCAGCATTTT. Translation gives CAIGDDRGPAQPQHF.

This clonotype was seen repeatedly, ten times or more. This sequence joins TRBV12-3 or TRBV12-4 and TRBJ2-5, with a tentative D call TRBD2 (7 bases). This CDR3 comprises 16 residues. Trimming left V 1 base short and J 3 bases short, with 15 bases between. The CDR3 DNA follows: TGTGCCAGCAGTTTAGGTGGGGGGGCCGGGGAAGAGACCCAGTACTTC. Its translation is CASSLGGGAGEETQYF.

This clonotype was counted only a few times. The chain is built from TRBV2 and TRBJ2-5, with unresolved D. Looked up from germline, CDR1 is SNHLY and CDR2 is FYNNEI. The V and J ends lost 10 bases and 3 bases respectively, with 9 bases between them. The CDR3 runs to 11 residues. The CDR3 sequence: CAIMMEETQYF. The DNA for the CDR3 is TGTGCCATTATGATGGAAGAGACCCAGTACTTC.

This clonotype was observed a few times. The chain links TRBV6-5 to TRBJ2-4; 7 bases agree with TRBD1. The J call may be wrong; the DNA end is better matched by TRBJ2-7. CDR3 length: 15 residues. The germline CDR1 and CDR2 sequences are MNHEY and SVGAGI. Here the CDR3 DNA reads TGTGCCAGCAGGCAGCCCCGACAGGGACCTTACGAGCAGTACTTC. Its protein product is CASRQPRQGPYEQYF.

Only a few counts were recorded for this clonotype. The V and J genes are TRBV29-1 and TRBJ2-5; no clear D gene. The CDR3 covers 13 residues. The V end was cut by 4 bases, the J end by 0 bases, with 9 bases between. Germline lookup yields CDR1 SQVTM and CDR2 ANQGSEA. CDR3 protein: CSVGLMYQETQYF. The CDR3, as DNA: TGCAGCGTTGGCCTAATGTACCAAGAGACCCAGTACTTC.

J is TRBJ2-7 and V is TRBV6-2 or TRBV6-3, with 7 bases identical to TRBD2. Germline V CDR1 and CDR2: MNHEY, SVGEGT. CDR3 length: 15 residues. With V trimmed by 6 bases and J by 4 bases, 12 bases remained unmatched. DNA of the CDR3: TGTGCCAGCAGCCCCGCGGGAGCGGGGTTTTACGAGCAGTACTTC. It codes for CASSPAGAGFYEQYF.

The gene calls are TRBV7-9 and TRBJ1-2; TRBD1 is a possible D gene (5 bases). This CDR3 region has 15 residues. Germline V gene data show CDR1 as SEHNR and CDR2 as FQNEAQ (reference sequence). Between the trimmed V and J ends, which lost 2 bases and 7 bases, there was a span of 17 bases. The DNA for the CDR3 is TGTGCCAGCAGCTTAAGTCTTGGGGGTCTTGGTGGCTACACCTTC. Its protein is CASSLSLGGLGGYTF.

A word on this clonotype: The junction does not match germline at one end; this may be a read error. The rearrangement joins TRBV5-1 to TRBJ2-3; TRBD2 might be the D (7 bases). CDR1 and CDR2 (germline): SGHRS, YFSETQ. The length of the CDR3 is 14 residues. CDR3: CASSIRGATDTQYF. As DNA, the CDR3 is TGTGCCAGCAGCATCCGGGGGGCTACAGATACGCAGTATTTT.

As DNA, the CDR3 is TGTGCCAGCAGCTTGAAGGGCCACTTGGACGGGGAGCTGTTTTTT. Amino acids: CASSLKGHLDGELFF. The chain recombines TRBV7-8 with TRBJ2-2, with D unclear. V was cut by 3 bases and J by 7 bases, with 15 bases left in between. The CDR3 loop spans 15 amino acids. CDR1 and CDR2 from the germline V gene are SGHVS and FQNEAQ.

Many counts were recorded for this clonotype. This rearrangement joins TRBV19 to TRBJ1-4, with D perhaps matching TRBD1 (5 bases). This CDR3 is 15 amino acids long. Germline V gives CDR1 LNHDA, CDR2 SQIVND (reference sequence). V lost 3 bases and J 4 bases, leaving 12 bases between the germline ends. CDR3 in DNA: TGTGCCAGTAGTATTTCGACAGAAAATAATGAAAAACTGTTTTTT. Protein sequence: CASSISTENNEKLFF.

About this clonotype itself: One base away lies a much larger clone, so this may be a sequencing read error. The V and J genes are TRBV29-1 and TRBJ1-4, with TRBD1 as a possible D gene (6 bases). Trimming removed 7 bases at V and 10 bases at J, with 13 bases between. This CDR3 has 11 amino acids. CDR1 is SQVTM, CDR2 ANQGSEA, per germline. In DNA, the CDR3 is TGCAGCGCCCTGACAGGCGGAAAACTGTTTTTT. Translation gives CSALTGGKLFF.

This sequence joins TRBV20-1 and TRBJ2-3, with D perhaps matching TRBD1 (6 bases). Germline V lookup: CDR1 DFQATT, CDR2 SNEGSKA (reference sequence). This CDR3 is built from 13 residues. Trimming took off 6 bases at V and 2 bases at J, with 12 bases between the two ends. The CDR3 protein is CSAIGQTTDTQYF. CDR3 DNA sequence: TGCAGTGCGATAGGACAGACCACAGATACGCAGTATTTT.

J is TRBJ1-4 and V is TRBV7-9; 10 nucleotides match TRBD1. This CDR3 is 16 amino acids long. J gave up 8 bases and V 5 bases, and 11 bases lay outside the gene matches. The germline V gene encodes CDR1 SEHNR and CDR2 FQNEAQ (reference sequence). The CDR3 nucleotides read TGTGCCAGCAGCCCGGGGGACAGGGGATCATTGGAAAAACTGTTTTTT. Its translation is CASSPGDRGSLEKLFF.

A remark on this clonotype: A junction end diverges from the germline sequence, so it may reflect a read error. The chain recombines TRBV5-6 with TRBJ1-1; D gene uncertain. The germline V gene encodes CDR1 SGHDT and CDR2 YYEEEE. The CDR3 contains 12 residues. CDR3 region: CVSSVRRTEAFF. The DNA of the CDR3 is TGTGTCAGCAGCGTACGGCGGACTGAAGCTTTCTTT.

This clonotype was detected ten times or more. V gene TRBV7-2 combines with J gene TRBJ2-1; the D gene could be TRBD1 or TRBD2 (6 bases each). The CDR3 spans 14 residues. Germline CDR1 is SGHTA and CDR2 is FQGNSA. V lost 6 bases to trimming and J lost 10 bases, with 19 bases between them. The CDR3 bases are TGTGCCAGCAGGAGTACAGGGAGGTCATGGGAGCAGTTCTTC. It translates to CASRSTGRSWEQFF.

This clonotype was counted only a few times. The genes are TRBV6-5 and TRBJ2-7; D gene uncertain. Trimming cost V 6 bases and J 2 bases, with 11 bases left between them. Germline V gives CDR1 MNHEY, CDR2 SVGAGI. The CDR3 has 13 amino acids. This CDR3 reads CASRRPSTYEQYF. As DNA, the CDR3 is TGTGCCAGCAGGCGGCCCAGCACCTACGAGCAGTACTTC.